One and the same sample provided the 3 T cell receptor beta chains below, sequenced in a study of control samples from healthy donors and cancer patients. Measured with immunoSEQ multiplex PCR; TCRdb has only the in-frame clones, and not every one. The sample carries roughly 190,000 clones, approximately 90% recorded once. The sequenced sample was blood. These receptors were obtained from a young man in good health.

This chain connects TRBV6-5 to TRBJ1-1; D call uncertain. There are 13 residues in the CDR3. The V and J ends lost 5 bases and 1 base respectively, with 8 bases between them. Germline V CDR1 and CDR2: MNHEY, SVGAGI. This CDR3 reads CASSPTTNTEAFF. The CDR3 DNA reads as TGTGCCAGCAGTCCTACCACGAACACTGAAGCTTTCTTT.

A remark on this clone: Other DNA sequences in the sample encode the same CDR3. The V call is TRBV27, the J call TRBJ1-6; D possibly corresponds to TRBD1 (5 bases). V dropped 6 bases and J dropped 7 bases, with 16 bases sitting between them. Germline V gene sequence: CDR1 MNHEY, CDR2 SMNVEV (reference sequence). The CDR3 is 15 amino acids. This chain's CDR3 is CASSLGVGGNSPLHF. DNA for the CDR3: TGTGCCAGCAGCCTAGGGGTCGGGGGGAATTCACCCCTCCACTTT.

V usage is TRBV5-8 and J usage is TRBJ2-3; D may correspond to TRBD1 or TRBD2 (6 bases each). This CDR3 is 15 amino acids long. Trimming removed 3 bases from V and 3 bases from J, with 14 bases in between. CDR1 and CDR2 from the germline V gene are SGHTS and YDEGEE. The CDR3 is CASSSGGGLTDTQYF. CDR3 bases: TGTGCCAGCAGCTCCGGAGGGGGATTAACAGATACGCAGTATTTT.